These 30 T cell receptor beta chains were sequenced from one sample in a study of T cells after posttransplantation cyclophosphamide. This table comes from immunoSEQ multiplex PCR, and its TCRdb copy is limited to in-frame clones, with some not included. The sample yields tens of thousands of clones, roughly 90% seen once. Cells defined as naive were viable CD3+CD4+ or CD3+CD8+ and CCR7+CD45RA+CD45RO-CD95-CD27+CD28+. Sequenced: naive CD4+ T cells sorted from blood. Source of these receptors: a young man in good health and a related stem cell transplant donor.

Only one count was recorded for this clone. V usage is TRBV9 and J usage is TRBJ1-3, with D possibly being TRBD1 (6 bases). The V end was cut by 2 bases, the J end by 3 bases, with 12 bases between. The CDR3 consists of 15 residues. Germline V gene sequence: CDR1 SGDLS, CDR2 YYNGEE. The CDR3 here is CASSVQQGYGNTIYF. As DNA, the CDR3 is TGTGCCAGCAGCGTCCAACAGGGTTATGGAAACACCATATATTTT.

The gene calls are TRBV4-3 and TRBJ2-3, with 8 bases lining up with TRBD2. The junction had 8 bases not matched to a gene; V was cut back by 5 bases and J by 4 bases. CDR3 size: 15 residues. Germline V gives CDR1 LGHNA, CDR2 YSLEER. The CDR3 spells CASSALGGGPDTQYF. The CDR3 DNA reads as TGCGCCAGCAGCGCTTTAGGCGGGGGGCCAGATACGCAGTATTTT.

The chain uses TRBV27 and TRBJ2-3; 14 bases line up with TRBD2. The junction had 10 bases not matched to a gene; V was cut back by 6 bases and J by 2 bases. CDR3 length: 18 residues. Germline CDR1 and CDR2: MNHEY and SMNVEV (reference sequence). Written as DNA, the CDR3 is TGTGCCAGCAGGAGACTAGCGGGGGGGCCGTCGAACACAGATACGCAGTATTTT. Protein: CASRRLAGGPSNTDTQYF.

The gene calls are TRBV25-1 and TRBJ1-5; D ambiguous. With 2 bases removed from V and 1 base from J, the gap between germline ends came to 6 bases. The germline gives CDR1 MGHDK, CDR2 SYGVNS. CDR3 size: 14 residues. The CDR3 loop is CASSETGSNQPQHF. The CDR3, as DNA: TGTGCCAGCAGTGAAACCGGGAGCAATCAGCCCCAGCATTTT.

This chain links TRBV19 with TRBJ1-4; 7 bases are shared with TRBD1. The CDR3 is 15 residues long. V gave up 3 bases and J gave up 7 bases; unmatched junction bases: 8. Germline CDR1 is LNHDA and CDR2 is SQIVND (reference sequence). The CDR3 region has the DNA TGTGCCAGTAGTATGCCGGACAGGAAGGGTGAAAAACTGTTTTTT. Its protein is CASSMPDRKGEKLFF.

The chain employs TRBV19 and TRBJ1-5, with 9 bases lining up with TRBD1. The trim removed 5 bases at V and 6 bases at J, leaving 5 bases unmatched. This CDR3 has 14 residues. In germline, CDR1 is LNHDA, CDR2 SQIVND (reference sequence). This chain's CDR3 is CASSLGQGGQPQHF. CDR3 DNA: TGTGCCAGTAGTTTGGGACAGGGTGGTCAGCCCCAGCATTTT. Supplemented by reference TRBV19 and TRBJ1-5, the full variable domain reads DGGITQSPKYLFRKEGQNVTLSCEQNLNHDAMYWYRQDPGQGLRLIYYSQIVNDFQKGDIAEGYSVSREKKESFPLTVTSAQKNPTAFYLCASSLGQGGQPQHFGDGTRLSIL.

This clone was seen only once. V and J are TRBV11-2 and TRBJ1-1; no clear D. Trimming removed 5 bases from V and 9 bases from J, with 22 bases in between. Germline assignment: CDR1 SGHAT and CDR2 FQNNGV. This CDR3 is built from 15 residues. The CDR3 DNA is TGTGCCAGCAGCCCCCTTTCGGGATCAGTACTCCAAGCTTTCTTT. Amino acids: CASSPLSGSVLQAFF.

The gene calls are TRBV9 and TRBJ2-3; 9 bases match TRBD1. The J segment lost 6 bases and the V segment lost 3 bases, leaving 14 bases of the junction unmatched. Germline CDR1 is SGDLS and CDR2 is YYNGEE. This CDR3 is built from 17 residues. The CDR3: CASSGSPETGGDDTQYF. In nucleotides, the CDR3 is TGTGCCAGCAGCGGTTCCCCCGAAACAGGGGGCGACGATACGCAGTATTTT.

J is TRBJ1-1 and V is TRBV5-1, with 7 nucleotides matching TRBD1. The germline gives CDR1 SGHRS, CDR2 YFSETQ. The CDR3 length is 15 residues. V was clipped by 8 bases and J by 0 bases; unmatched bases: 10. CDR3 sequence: CASRDGGGLNTEAFF. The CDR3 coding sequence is TGCGCCAGTCGAGATGGAGGGGGCTTGAACACTGAAGCTTTCTTT.

Here the CDR3 reads CASSLGTSGSPGNEQFF. The DNA for the CDR3 is TGCGCCAGCAGCTTGGGGACTAGCGGGTCCCCGGGGAATGAGCAGTTCTTC. The chain carries TRBV5-1 and TRBJ2-1; TRBD2 agrees at 11 bases. Germline V gene data show CDR1 as SGHRS and CDR2 as YFSETQ. The ends lost 0 bases at V and 7 bases at J; junction bases unmatched: 9. The CDR3 covers 17 residues.

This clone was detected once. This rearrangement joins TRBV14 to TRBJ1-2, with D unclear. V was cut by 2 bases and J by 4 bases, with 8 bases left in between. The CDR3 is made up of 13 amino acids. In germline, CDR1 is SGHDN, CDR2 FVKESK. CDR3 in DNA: TGTGCCAGCAGCCAAAAGCTTATCTATGGCTACACCTTC. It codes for CASSQKLIYGYTF.

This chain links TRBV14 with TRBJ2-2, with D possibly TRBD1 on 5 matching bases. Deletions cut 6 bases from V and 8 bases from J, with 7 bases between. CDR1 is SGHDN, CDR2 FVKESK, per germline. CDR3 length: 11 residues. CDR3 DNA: TGTGCCAGCAGTACAGGAGGGGAGCTGTTTTTT. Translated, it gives CASSTGGELFF.

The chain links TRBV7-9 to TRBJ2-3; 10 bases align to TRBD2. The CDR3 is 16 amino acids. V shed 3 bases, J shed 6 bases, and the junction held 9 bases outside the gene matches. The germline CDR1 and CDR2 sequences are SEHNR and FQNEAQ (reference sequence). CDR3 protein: CASSLISGGSGDTQYF. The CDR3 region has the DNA TGTGCCAGCAGCTTGATTAGCGGGGGGTCAGGGGATACGCAGTATTTT.

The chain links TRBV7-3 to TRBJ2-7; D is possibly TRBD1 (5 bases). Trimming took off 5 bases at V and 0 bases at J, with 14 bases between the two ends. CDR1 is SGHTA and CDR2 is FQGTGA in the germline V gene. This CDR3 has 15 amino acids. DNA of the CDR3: TGTGCCAGCAGCCTACACGCAGGGAACTCCTACGAGCAGTACTTC. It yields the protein CASSLHAGNSYEQYF.

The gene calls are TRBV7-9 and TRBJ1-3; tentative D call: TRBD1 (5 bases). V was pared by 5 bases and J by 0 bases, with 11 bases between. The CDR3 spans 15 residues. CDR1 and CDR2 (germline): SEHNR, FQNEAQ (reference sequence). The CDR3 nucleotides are TGTGCCAGCAGCAGACCGGGGGTCTCTGGAAACACCATATATTTT. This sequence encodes CASSRPGVSGNTIYF. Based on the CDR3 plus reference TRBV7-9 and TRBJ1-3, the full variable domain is DTGVSQNPRHKITKRGQNVTFRCDPISEHNRLYWYRQTLGQGPEFLTYFQNEAQLEKSRLLSDRFSAERPKGSFSTLEIQRTEQGDSAMYLCASSRPGVSGNTIYFGEGSWLTVV.

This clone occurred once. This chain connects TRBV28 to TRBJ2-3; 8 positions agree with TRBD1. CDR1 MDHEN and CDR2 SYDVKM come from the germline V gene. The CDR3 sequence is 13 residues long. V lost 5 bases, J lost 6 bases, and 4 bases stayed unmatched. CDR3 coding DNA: TGTGCCAGCAGTCGGACAGGGCTTGATACGCAGTATTTT. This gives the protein CASSRTGLDTQYF.

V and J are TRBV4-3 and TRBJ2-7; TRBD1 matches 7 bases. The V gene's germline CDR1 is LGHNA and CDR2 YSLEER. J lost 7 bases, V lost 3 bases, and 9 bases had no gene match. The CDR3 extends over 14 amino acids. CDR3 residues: CASSQRQGNKEQYF. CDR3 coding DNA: TGCGCCAGCAGCCAGAGACAGGGAAATAAGGAGCAGTACTTC.

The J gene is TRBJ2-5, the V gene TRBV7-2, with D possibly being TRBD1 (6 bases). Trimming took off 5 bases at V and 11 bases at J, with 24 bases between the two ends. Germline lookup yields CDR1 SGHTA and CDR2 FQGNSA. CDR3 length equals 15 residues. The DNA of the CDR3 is TGTGCCAGCAGCAGGGACATTCGGGCCCCGGGTGAGCAGTACTTC. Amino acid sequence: CASSRDIRAPGEQYF.

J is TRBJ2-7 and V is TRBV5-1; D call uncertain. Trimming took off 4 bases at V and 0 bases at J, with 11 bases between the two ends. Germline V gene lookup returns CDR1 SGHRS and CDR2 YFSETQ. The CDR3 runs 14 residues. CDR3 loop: CASSLAGASYEQYF. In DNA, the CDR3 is TGCGCCAGCAGCCTGGCCGGTGCCTCCTACGAGCAGTACTTC.

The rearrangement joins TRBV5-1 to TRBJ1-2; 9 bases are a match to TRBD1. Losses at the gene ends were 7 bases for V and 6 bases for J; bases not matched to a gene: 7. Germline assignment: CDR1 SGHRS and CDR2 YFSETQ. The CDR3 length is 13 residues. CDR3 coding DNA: TGCGCCAGCGGATCGACAGGGGGGAATGGCTACACCTTC. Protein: CASGSTGGNGYTF.

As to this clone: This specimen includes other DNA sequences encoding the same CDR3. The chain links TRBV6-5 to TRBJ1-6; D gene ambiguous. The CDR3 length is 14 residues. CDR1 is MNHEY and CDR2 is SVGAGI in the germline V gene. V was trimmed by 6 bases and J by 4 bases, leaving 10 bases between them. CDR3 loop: CASRAAAYNSPLHF. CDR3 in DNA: TGTGCCAGCAGGGCGGCCGCATATAATTCACCCCTCCACTTT.

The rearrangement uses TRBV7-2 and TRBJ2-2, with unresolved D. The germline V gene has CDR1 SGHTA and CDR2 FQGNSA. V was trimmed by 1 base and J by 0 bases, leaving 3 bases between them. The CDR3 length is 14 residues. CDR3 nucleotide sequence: TGTGCCAGCAGCTTAGGTACGAACACCGGGGAGCTGTTTTTT. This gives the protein CASSLGTNTGELFF. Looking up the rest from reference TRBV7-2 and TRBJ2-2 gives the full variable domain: GAGVSQSPSNKVTEKGKDVELRCDPISGHTALYWYRQSLGQGLEFLIYFQGNSAPDKSGLPSDRFSAERTGGSVSTLTIQRTQQEDSAVYLCASSLGTNTGELFFGEGSRLTVL.

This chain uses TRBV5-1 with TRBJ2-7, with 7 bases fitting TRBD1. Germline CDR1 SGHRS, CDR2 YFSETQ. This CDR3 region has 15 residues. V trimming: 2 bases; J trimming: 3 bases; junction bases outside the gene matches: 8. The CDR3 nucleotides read TGCGCCAGCAGCTTCGGGCAGGGACAGTTCTACGAGCAGTACTTC. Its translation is CASSFGQGQFYEQYF.

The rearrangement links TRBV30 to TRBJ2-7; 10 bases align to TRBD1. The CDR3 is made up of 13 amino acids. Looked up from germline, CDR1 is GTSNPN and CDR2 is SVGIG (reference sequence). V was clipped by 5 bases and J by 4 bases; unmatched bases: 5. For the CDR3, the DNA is TGTGCCTGGGATGGGGACAGGGGATACGAGCAGTACTTC. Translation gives CAWDGDRGYEQYF.

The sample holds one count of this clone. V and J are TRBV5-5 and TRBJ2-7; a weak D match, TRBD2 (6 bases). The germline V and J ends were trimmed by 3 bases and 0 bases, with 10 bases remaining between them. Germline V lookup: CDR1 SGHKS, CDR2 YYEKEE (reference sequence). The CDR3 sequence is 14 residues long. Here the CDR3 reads CASSSGLISYEQYF. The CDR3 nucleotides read TGTGCCAGCAGCTCGGGACTGATCTCCTACGAGCAGTACTTC.

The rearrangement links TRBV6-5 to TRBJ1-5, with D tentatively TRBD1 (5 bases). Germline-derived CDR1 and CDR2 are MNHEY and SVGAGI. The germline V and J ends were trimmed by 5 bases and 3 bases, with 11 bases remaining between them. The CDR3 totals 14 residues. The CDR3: CASSVDSNNQPQHF. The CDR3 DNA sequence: TGTGCCAGCAGTGTCGACAGTAACAATCAGCCCCAGCATTTT.

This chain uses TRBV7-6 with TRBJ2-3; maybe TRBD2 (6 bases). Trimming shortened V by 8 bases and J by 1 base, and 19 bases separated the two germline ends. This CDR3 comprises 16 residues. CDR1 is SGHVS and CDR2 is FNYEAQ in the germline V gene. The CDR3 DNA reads TGTGCCAGCCAAAGTTGGGGGGTCTTGGGCACAGATACGCAGTATTTT. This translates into CASQSWGVLGTDTQYF.

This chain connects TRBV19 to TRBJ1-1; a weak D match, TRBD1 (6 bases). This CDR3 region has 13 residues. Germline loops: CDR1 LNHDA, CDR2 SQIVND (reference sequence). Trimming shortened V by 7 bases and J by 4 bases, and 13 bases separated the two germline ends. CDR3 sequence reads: CASTLLRGTEAFF. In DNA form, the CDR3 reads TGTGCCAGTACTCTCCTCAGGGGCACTGAAGCTTTCTTT.

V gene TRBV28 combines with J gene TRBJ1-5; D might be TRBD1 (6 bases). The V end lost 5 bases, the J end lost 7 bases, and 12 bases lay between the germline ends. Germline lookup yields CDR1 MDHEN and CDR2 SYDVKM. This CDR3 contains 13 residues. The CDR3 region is CASSPGGGQPQHF. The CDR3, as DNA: TGTGCCAGCAGTCCAGGCGGGGGCCAGCCCCAGCATTTT.

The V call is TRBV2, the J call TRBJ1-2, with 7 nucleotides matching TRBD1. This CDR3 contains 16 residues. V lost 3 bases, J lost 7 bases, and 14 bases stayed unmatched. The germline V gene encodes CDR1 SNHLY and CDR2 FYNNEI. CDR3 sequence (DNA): TGTGCCAGCAGTGAGAGGACAGGCTCCCCTCCTTTTGGCTACACCTTC. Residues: CASSERTGSPPFGYTF.